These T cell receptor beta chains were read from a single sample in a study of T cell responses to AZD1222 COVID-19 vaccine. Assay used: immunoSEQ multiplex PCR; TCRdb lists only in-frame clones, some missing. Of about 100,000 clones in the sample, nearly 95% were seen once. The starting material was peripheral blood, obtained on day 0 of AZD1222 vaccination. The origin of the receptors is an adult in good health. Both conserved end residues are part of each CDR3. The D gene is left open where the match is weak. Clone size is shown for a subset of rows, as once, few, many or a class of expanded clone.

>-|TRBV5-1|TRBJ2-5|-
CASQRDNGQETQYF
TGCGCCAGCCAGAGGGACAATGGACAAGAGACCCAGTACTTC
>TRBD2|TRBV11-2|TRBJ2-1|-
CASTPNSGHNEQFF
TGTGCCAGCACCCCGAATAGCGGGCACAATGAGCAGTTCTTC
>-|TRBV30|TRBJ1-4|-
CAWSWGVQLGTDPPATNEKLFF
TGTGCCTGGTCTTGGGGGGTACAACTAGGGACCGATCCTCCTGCAACTAATGAAAAACTGTTTTTT
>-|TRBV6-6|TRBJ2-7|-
CASSLNDGEQYF
TGTGCCAGCAGTTTGAACGATGGGGAGCAGTACTTC
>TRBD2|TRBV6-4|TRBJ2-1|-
CASSTGTSGNNEQFF
TGTGCCAGCAGCACCGGGACTAGCGGTAACAATGAGCAGTTCTTC
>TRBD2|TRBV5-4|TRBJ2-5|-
CASSLAGLAGGGETQYF
TGTGCCAGCAGCTTGGCCGGTTTAGCGGGAGGTGGAGAGACCCAGTACTTC
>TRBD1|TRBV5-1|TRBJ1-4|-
CASSFAGTGVEKLFF
TGCGCCAGCAGCTTTGCCGGGACAGGGGTGGAAAAACTGTTTTTT
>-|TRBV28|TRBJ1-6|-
CASSVPTAYNSPLHF
TGTGCCAGCAGCGTCCCGACAGCCTATAATTCACCCCTCCACTTT
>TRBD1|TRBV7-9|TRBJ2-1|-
CASSFSPYRGSSYNEQFF
TGTGCCAGCAGCTTCTCACCATACAGGGGAAGCTCCTACAATGAGCAGTTCTTC
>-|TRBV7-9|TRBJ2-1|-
CATQTVSYNEQFF
TGTGCCACGCAGACAGTGTCCTACAATGAGCAGTTCTTC
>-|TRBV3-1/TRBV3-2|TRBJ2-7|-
CASSQGLGGEQYF
TGTGCCAGCAGCCAAGGACTAGGGGGCGAGCAGTACTTC
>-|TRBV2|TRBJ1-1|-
CASSDSFRSVQSNTEAFF
TGTGCCAGCAGTGATTCTTTTCGGTCAGTTCAATCGAACACTGAAGCTTTCTTT
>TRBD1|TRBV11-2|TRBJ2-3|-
CASSSTHGGRGRADTQYF
TGTGCCAGCAGCTCCACCCATGGGGGCAGGGGGCGCGCAGATACGCAGTATTTT
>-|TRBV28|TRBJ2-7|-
CASARDLAFAQYF
TGTGCCTCAGCCAGGGACCTCGCCTTTGCGCAGTACTTC
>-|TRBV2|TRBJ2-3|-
CASSESAVTDTQYF
TGTGCCAGCAGTGAATCGGCGGTTACAGATACGCAGTATTTT
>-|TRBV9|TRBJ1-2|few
CASSVASLGGGYTF
TGTGCCAGCAGCGTAGCTTCACTAGGTGGTGGCTACACCTTC
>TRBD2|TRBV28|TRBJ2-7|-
CASTTSGYEQYF
TGTGCCAGCACTACTAGCGGCTACGAGCAGTACTTC
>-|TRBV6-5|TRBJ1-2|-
CASSYEAGATNYGYTF
TGTGCCAGCAGTTACGAGGCAGGGGCCACTAACTATGGCTACACCTTC
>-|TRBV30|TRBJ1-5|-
CAWSIQGFRQPQHF
TGTGCCTGGAGCATTCAGGGGTTCCGTCAGCCCCAGCATTTT